Shown below are 29 T cell receptor beta chains from a single sample sequenced in a study of T cell repertoires in cytomegalovirus infection. One entry per CDR3 protein, called by TCRdb with MiXCR from the reads. The data contain some 180,000 distinct CDR3 sequences, 9.5% of them singletons. Sequenced: PBMCs. These receptors all stem from a human donor in good health (CMV status not recorded). Some clones in this sample may be carry-over from other donors' samples.

This clonotype has ten or more counts. The rearrangement uses TRBV7-2 and TRBJ1-1; D gene ambiguous. The CDR3 has 15 amino acids. CDR1 SGHTA and CDR2 FQGNSA come from the germline V gene. The V end lost 1 base, the J end lost 6 bases, and 15 bases lay between the germline ends. CDR3 nucleotide sequence: TGTGCCAGCAGCTTAGTTCGACGGGGAAAGTCTGAAGCTTTCTTT. Translating gives CASSLVRRGKSEAFF.

This clonotype was counted at least ten times. This chain joins TRBV7-6 and TRBJ2-7; 9 bases line up with TRBD1. The CDR3 runs 15 residues. Per germline, CDR1 SGHVS and CDR2 FNYEAQ. The junction had 5 bases not matched to a gene; V was cut back by 4 bases and J by 1 base. The CDR3 protein is CASSSRTGASYEQYF. CDR3 nucleotide sequence: TGTGCCAGCAGCTCGCGGACAGGGGCATCCTACGAGCAGTACTTC.

V is TRBV13 and J is TRBJ2-1; TRBD1 aligns across 8 bases. V lost 5 bases and J lost 4; bases outside the gene matches: 16. The CDR3 consists of 18 residues. CDR1 is PRHDT, CDR2 FYEKMQ, per germline (reference sequence). CDR3 nucleotides: TGTGCCAGCAGCCCCGGACAGGGAAGGCTAATCGCTTACAATGAGCAGTTCTTC. The encoded protein is CASSPGQGRLIAYNEQFF.

This clonotype occurred many times. This chain uses TRBV28 with TRBJ1-5, with D perhaps matching TRBD1 (5 bases). The germline V gene encodes CDR1 MDHEN and CDR2 SYDVKM. CDR3 length: 14 residues. Trimming pared 3 bases from V and 6 bases from J, leaving 12 bases between. The CDR3 is CASSFSGNGQPQHF. CDR3 in DNA: TGTGCCAGCAGTTTTTCAGGGAACGGTCAGCCCCAGCATTTT.

The chain employs TRBV29-1 and TRBJ1-5; D gene ambiguous. Germline V CDR1 and CDR2: SQVTM, ANQGSEA. V lost 4 bases, J lost 1 base, and 8 bases lay in between. This CDR3 has 13 amino acids. The DNA for the CDR3 is TGCAGCGTTGCACAGTCAAGCAATCAGCCCCAGCATTTT. Protein product: CSVAQSSNQPQHF. The full variable domain, rest sourced from reference TRBV29-1 and TRBJ1-5, is SAVISQKPSRDICQRGTSLTIQCQVDSQVTMMFWYRQQPGQSLTLIATANQGSEATYESGFVIDKFPISRPNLTFSTLTVSNMSPEDSSIYLCSVAQSSNQPQHFGDGTRLSIL.

This clonotype was observed at least ten times. V and J are TRBV4-3 and TRBJ2-7, with D maybe TRBD2 (5 bases). Germline V gene data show CDR1 as LGHNA and CDR2 as YSLEER. The CDR3 consists of 14 residues. The germline V and J ends were trimmed by 4 bases and 0 bases, with 10 bases remaining between them. The CDR3 DNA follows: TGCGCCAGCAGCCCGGGGAGCTCCTCCTACGAGCAGTACTTC. It translates to CASSPGSSSYEQYF.

This clonotype was observed many times. V and J are TRBV11-2 and TRBJ2-2; TRBD2 aligns across 10 bases. CDR1 and CDR2 (germline): SGHAT, FQNNGV. CDR3 size: 16 residues. V was pared by 6 bases and J by 1 base, with 5 bases of the junction left unmatched. The chain's CDR3 is CASRYGLAENTGELFF. CDR3 in DNA: TGTGCCAGCAGATATGGACTAGCGGAGAACACCGGGGAGCTGTTTTTT.

This clonotype turned up a few times. CDR3 nucleotide sequence: TGTGCCACCAGTGATTCTGCGACTAGCGGGGGGTTAATCGGCACAGATACGCAGTATTTT. Its translation is CATSDSATSGGLIGTDTQYF. This chain joins TRBV24-1 and TRBJ2-3, with TRBD2 identical over 13 bases. Trimming took 2 bases from V and 1 from J; bases not matched to a gene: 11. CDR3 size: 20 residues. Germline V lookup: CDR1 KGHDR, CDR2 SFDVKD.

This clonotype showed up many times. CDR3 protein: CASRPGTSGRAGETQYF. In nucleotides, the CDR3 is TGTGCCAGCAGGCCCGGGACTAGCGGGAGGGCGGGGGAGACCCAGTACTTC. V gene TRBV2 combines with J gene TRBJ2-5, with 16 bases fitting TRBD2. CDR3 length equals 17 residues. Germline CDR1 and CDR2: SNHLY and FYNNEI. V was clipped by 6 bases and J by 5 bases; unmatched bases: 9. Using reference TRBV2 and TRBJ2-5 for the parts outside the CDR3, the full variable domain is EPEVTQTPSHQVTQMGQEVILRCVPISNHLYFYWYRQILGQKVEFLVSFYNNEISEKSEIFDDQFSVERPDGSNFTLKIRSTKLEDSAMYFCASRPGTSGRAGETQYFGPGTRLLVL.

The genes are TRBV7-2 and TRBJ2-4; TRBD2 aligns across 11 bases. The trim removed 0 bases at V and 5 bases at J, leaving 6 bases unmatched. The CDR3 extends over 17 amino acids. CDR1 and CDR2 from the germline V gene are SGHTA and FQGNSA. CDR3 bases: TGTGCCAGCAGCTTAGCGGTAGGGACTAGCGGACAAAACATTCAGTACTTC. Translating gives CASSLAVGTSGQNIQYF.

This clonotype was seen a single time. This chain connects TRBV13 to TRBJ2-1; D may be TRBD1 or TRBD2 (5 bases each). The CDR3 sequence is 14 residues long. Trimming took 1 base from V and 8 from J, leaving 12 bases between them. Per the germline V gene, CDR1 is PRHDT and CDR2 is FYEKMQ (reference sequence). The CDR3 sequence: CASSLDTRDDEQFF. The CDR3 nucleotides read TGTGCCAGCAGCTTAGACACCAGGGACGATGAGCAGTTCTTC.

Many counts were recorded for this clonotype. V and J are TRBV20-1 and TRBJ2-7; D may be TRBD2 (5 bases). CDR1 and CDR2 (germline): DFQATT, SNEGSKA (reference sequence). With 2 bases removed from V and 4 bases from J, the gap between germline ends came to 12 bases. The CDR3 runs to 13 residues. This CDR3 reads CSARSGSGYEQYF. Here the CDR3 DNA reads TGCAGTGCTAGAAGTGGGAGTGGGTACGAGCAGTACTTC.

This clonotype was detected many times. V and J are TRBV6-2 or TRBV6-3 and TRBJ1-1; D gene unclear. The CDR3 has 14 residues. The V end lost 0 bases, the J end lost 5 bases, and 10 bases lay between the germline ends. The germline CDR1 and CDR2 sequences are MNHEY and SVGEGT. The CDR3 nucleotides read TGTGCCAGCAGTTACTCGCCGACAAGTACTGAAGCTTTCTTT. Protein sequence: CASSYSPTSTEAFF.

This clonotype was seen ten or more times. This chain uses TRBV6-1 with TRBJ1-6, with TRBD1 matching over 8 bases. The CDR3 is 17 residues long. Losses at the gene ends were 4 bases for V and 5 bases for J; bases not matched to a gene: 10. CDR1 and CDR2 (germline): MNHNS, SASEGT. CDR3 sequence reads: CASSVTTGAIHNSPLHF. DNA for the CDR3: TGTGCCAGCAGTGTAACGACAGGGGCGATACATAATTCACCCCTCCACTTT.

This clonotype was seen many times. The chain employs TRBV19 and TRBJ2-5; perhaps TRBD1 as D (6 bases). Deletions cut 6 bases from V and 3 bases from J, with 11 bases between. This CDR3 has 13 residues. Germline V gives CDR1 LNHDA, CDR2 SQIVND (reference sequence). The CDR3 region is CASRTTGEETQYF. CDR3 in DNA: TGTGCCAGTAGAACGACAGGTGAAGAGACCCAGTACTTC.

This clonotype occurred many times. The chain couples TRBV6-2 or TRBV6-3 to TRBJ1-2; D unclear. The length of the CDR3 is 15 residues. Per the germline V gene, CDR1 is MNHEY and CDR2 is SVGEGT. V shed 5 bases and J shed 3 bases, with 16 bases lying between them. CDR3 protein: CASSPRPGRDYGYTF. CDR3 in DNA: TGTGCCAGCAGTCCACGACCGGGAAGAGACTATGGCTACACCTTC.

This clonotype was counted at least ten times. The chain combines TRBV7-2 with TRBJ2-1; 12 nucleotides agree with TRBD2. The germline V gene has CDR1 SGHTA and CDR2 FQGNSA. V shed 4 bases and J 3 bases; nucleotides not matched to a gene: 7. The CDR3 has 17 amino acids. CDR3 loop: CASSSGLAGMNYNEQFF. For the CDR3, the DNA is TGTGCCAGCAGCTCCGGACTAGCGGGGATGAACTACAATGAGCAGTTCTTC. The entire variable domain, with the rest obtained from reference TRBV7-2 and TRBJ2-1, is as follows: GAGVSQSPSNKVTEKGKDVELRCDPISGHTALYWYRQSLGQGLEFLIYFQGNSAPDKSGLPSDRFSAERTGGSVSTLTIQRTQQEDSAVYLCASSSGLAGMNYNEQFFGPGTRLTVL.

The chain employs TRBV6-5 and TRBJ1-3; a possible D gene is TRBD1 (5 bases). Per the germline V gene, CDR1 is MNHEY and CDR2 is SVGAGI. The CDR3 runs 15 residues. V was clipped by 6 bases and J by 0 bases, with 12 bases between them. CDR3: CASRADRHSGNTIYF. The DNA for the CDR3 is TGTGCCAGCAGGGCCGACAGACACTCTGGAAACACCATATATTTT.

The sample holds a few counts of this clonotype. The chain combines TRBV6-2 or TRBV6-3 with TRBJ1-3; D uncertain. There are 14 residues in the CDR3. Germline CDR1 and CDR2: MNHEY and SVGEGT. Between the trimmed V and J ends, which lost 5 bases and 1 base, there was a span of 9 bases. The DNA for the CDR3 is TGTGCCAGCAGTCCGTCCCCATCTGGAAACACCATATATTTT. Translated: CASSPSPSGNTIYF.

Many counts were recorded for this clonotype. J is TRBJ2-1 and V is TRBV7-2, with 7 bases fitting TRBD2. This CDR3 has 16 residues. Trimming at V came to 1 base and at J to 4 bases, leaving 7 bases not matched to a gene. In germline, CDR1 is SGHTA, CDR2 FQGNSA. CDR3 bases: TGTGCCAGCAGCTTAGACGGCGGGAGAGATTACAATGAGCAGTTCTTC. It codes for CASSLDGGRDYNEQFF.

Ten or more counts support this clonotype. This chain joins TRBV7-2 and TRBJ2-1, with TRBD2 matching over 10 bases. V was clipped by 7 bases and J by 6 bases; unmatched bases: 12. The CDR3 is 16 amino acids. The germline V gene has CDR1 SGHTA and CDR2 FQGNSA. Written as DNA, the CDR3 is TGTGCCAGCACTTACACGGGGACTAGCGTATTCAATGAGCAGTTCTTC. Translation: CASTYTGTSVFNEQFF. Full variable domain (rest looked up from reference TRBV7-2 and TRBJ2-1): GAGVSQSPSNKVTEKGKDVELRCDPISGHTALYWYRQSLGQGLEFLIYFQGNSAPDKSGLPSDRFSAERTGGSVSTLTIQRTQQEDSAVYLCASTYTGTSVFNEQFFGPGTRLTVL.

There are many counts of this clonotype. The genes are TRBV7-2 and TRBJ1-5, with 7 bases matching TRBD1. Germline V gene data show CDR1 as SGHTA and CDR2 as FQGNSA. With V trimmed by 5 bases and J by 6 bases, 13 bases remained unmatched. This CDR3 is 16 amino acids long. CDR3 region: CASSVAGTAAGQPQHF. The CDR3 coding sequence is TGTGCCAGCAGCGTGGCCGGGACAGCGGCCGGTCAGCCCCAGCATTTT.

V usage is TRBV12-3 or TRBV12-4 and J usage is TRBJ1-1; 7 bases match TRBD1. The ends lost 7 bases at V and 1 base at J; junction bases unmatched: 6. The CDR3 runs 14 residues. Here the CDR3 reads CASNIGGANTEAFF. As DNA, the CDR3 is TGTGCCAGCAACATAGGGGGCGCGAACACTGAAGCTTTCTTT.

This clonotype was seen ten or more times. The rearrangement links TRBV11-3 to TRBJ2-1, with D possibly being TRBD1 (5 bases). The CDR3 extends over 12 amino acids. Trimming removed 3 bases at V and 9 bases at J, with 9 bases between. In germline, CDR1 is SGHNT, CDR2 YENEEA. CDR3 DNA: TGTGCCAGCAGCTTCAGACAGAGTGAGCAGTTCTTC. Translating gives CASSFRQSEQFF. Based on the CDR3 plus reference TRBV11-3 and TRBJ2-1, the full variable domain is EAGVVQSPRYKIIEKKQPVAFWCNPISGHNTLYWYLQNLGQGPELLIRYENEEAVDDSQLPKDRFSAERLKGVDSTLKIQPAELGDSAVYLCASSFRQSEQFFGPGTRLTVL.

V usage is TRBV6-2 or TRBV6-3 and J usage is TRBJ1-2; 10 bases fit TRBD1. This CDR3 spans 18 amino acids. Losses at the gene ends were 7 bases for V and 3 bases for J; bases not matched to a gene: 17. Germline assignment: CDR1 MNHEY and CDR2 SVGEGT. For the CDR3, the DNA is TGTGCCAGCATCAAAATGGAGAGAGACAGGGGGCGCGACTATGGCTACACCTTC. Protein sequence: CASIKMERDRGRDYGYTF.

This clonotype was found many times. The V gene is TRBV7-8, the J gene TRBJ1-1; 9 nucleotides match TRBD1. Germline loops: CDR1 SGHVS, CDR2 FQNEAQ. CDR3 length: 17 residues. V was clipped by 2 bases and J by 5 bases; unmatched bases: 12. The CDR3 here is CASSLKGQGRGGTEAFF. DNA of the CDR3: TGTGCCAGCAGCTTAAAGGGACAGGGACGAGGGGGAACTGAAGCTTTCTTT.

This clonotype was picked up many times. CDR3 loop: CASSLVQGAVNTEAFF. In DNA form, the CDR3 reads TGTGCCAGCAGCTTAGTACAGGGGGCGGTGAACACTGAAGCTTTCTTT. The genes are TRBV7-2 and TRBJ1-1; TRBD1 aligns across 9 bases. The CDR3 is 16 residues long. After removal of 1 base from V and 0 bases from J, the junction contained 3 bases not matched to a gene. Germline values: CDR1 SGHTA, CDR2 FQGNSA.

This clonotype was seen only a few times. The rearrangement joins TRBV29-1 to TRBJ1-1; 9 bases map to TRBD1. This CDR3 comprises 13 residues. J lost 6 bases, V lost 3 bases, and 5 bases had no gene match. Germline CDR1 and CDR2: SQVTM and ANQGSEA. The CDR3 sequence is CSVEGQGGAEAFF. In DNA, the CDR3 is TGCAGCGTTGAGGGACAGGGTGGAGCTGAAGCTTTCTTT.

There are many counts of this clonotype. The rearrangement links TRBV7-8 to TRBJ1-5; D might be TRBD1 (5 bases). The germline gives CDR1 SGHVS, CDR2 FQNEAQ. V was trimmed by 5 bases and J by 7 bases, leaving 15 bases between them. The CDR3 runs 14 residues. The CDR3 DNA follows: TGTGCCAGCAGCCCGGCGGGGGATGGACAGCCCCAGCATTTT. Its protein is CASSPAGDGQPQHF.